This T cell receptor (beta chain) was identified in a study of cytomegalovirus exposure and HLA in healthy donors. Study-level findings and limits: Rare TCR sequences predominated, though certain public TCRs were found in many donors.

A remark on this clone: Its antigen remains unknown.

60 Vbeta and 13 Jbeta primers were used in PCR. Some clones are missing from TCRdb's copy, which holds only in-frame ones; the method was immunoSEQ multiplex PCR. The sample yields about 110,000 clones, around two thirds seen once. The J segment lost 1 base and the V segment lost 3 bases, leaving 5 bases of the junction unmatched. There are 15 residues in the CDR3. Germline V gives CDR1 SGHRS, CDR2 YFSETQ. This receptor was obtained from a man aged 30-40 years in good health and CMV-seropositive. The sequenced material came from PBMCs. The chain combines TRBV5-1 with TRBJ2-7; 9 bases are shared with TRBD1. CDR3 residues: CASSSQGALSYEQYF. The CDR3 DNA follows: TGCGCCAGCAGCTCACAGGGGGCCCTATCCTACGAGCAGTACTTC.